The 13 T cell receptor beta chains below were found in one sample sequenced in a study of cytomegalovirus exposure and HLA in healthy donors. The PCR used 60 Vbeta and 13 Jbeta primers. The table came from immunoSEQ multiplex PCR; TCRdb's copy has only in-frame clones and leaves some out. The repertoire holds about 140,000 clones, about 80% seen once, with around 9.7% in the top ten. Sample: PBMCs. Source of these receptors: a woman aged 55 to 70 in good health and CMV-seropositive.

The table lists this clone with a count of one. V usage is TRBV25-1 and J usage is TRBJ1-2, with a tentative D call TRBD1 (6 bases). The CDR3 extends over 14 amino acids. Germline V CDR1 and CDR2: MGHDK, SYGVNS. V shed 10 bases and J shed 3 bases, with 18 bases lying between them. The CDR3 nucleotides are TGTGCCACCAGACTTCCGGGGGGCTACTATGGCTACACCTTC. Its translation: CATRLPGGYYGYTF.

CDR3 sequence: CASSVQGGSSYNEQFF. CDR3 sequence (DNA): TGTGCCAGTAGTGTTCAGGGTGGAAGCTCCTACAATGAGCAGTTCTTC. V gene TRBV19 combines with J gene TRBJ2-1; maybe TRBD1 (5 bases). Germline assignment: CDR1 LNHDA and CDR2 SQIVND (reference sequence). The CDR3 consists of 16 residues. Trimming pared 5 bases from V and 0 bases from J, leaving 14 bases between. The variable domain in full, completed from reference TRBV19 and TRBJ2-1, reads DGGITQSPKYLFRKEGQNVTLSCEQNLNHDAMYWYRQDPGQGLRLIYYSQIVNDFQKGDIAEGYSVSREKKESFPLTVTSAQKNPTAFYLCASSVQGGSSYNEQFFGPGTRLTVL.

This clone was picked up one time. The V call is TRBV7-2, the J call TRBJ1-3; possibly TRBD1 for D (5 bases). V was cut by 1 base and J by 4 bases, with 17 bases left in between. Germline CDR1 and CDR2: SGHTA and FQGNSA. The length of the CDR3 is 17 residues. In DNA form, the CDR3 reads TGTGCCAGCAGCTTAGGGCCCCCCGGGGGGGACGGAAACACCATATATTTT. Amino acids: CASSLGPPGGDGNTIYF.

This rearrangement joins TRBV7-9 to TRBJ1-2; D perhaps matches TRBD1 (5 bases). V was cut by 2 bases and J by 6 bases, with 10 bases left in between. Germline V CDR1 and CDR2: SEHNR, FQNEAQ (reference sequence). The CDR3 sequence is 13 residues long. CDR3 sequence reads: CASSLQGQDGYTF. The CDR3 region has the DNA TGTGCCAGCAGCTTACAGGGTCAGGATGGCTACACCTTC.

The V gene is TRBV10-3, the J gene TRBJ1-1, with 7 nucleotides matching TRBD1. The CDR3 sequence is 13 residues long. Germline V gives CDR1 ENHRY, CDR2 SYGVKD. Unmatched junction bases numbered 6, after V lost 3 bases and J lost 8 bases. The CDR3 loop reads CAISEGTAVEAFF. The CDR3 DNA sequence: TGTGCCATCAGTGAAGGGACAGCTGTAGAAGCTTTCTTT.

This rearrangement joins TRBV18 to TRBJ2-2; D unresolved. V lost 1 base, J lost 7 bases, and 4 bases lay in between. The CDR3 extends over 12 amino acids. Germline CDR1 KGHSH, CDR2 LQKENI. Written as DNA, the CDR3 is TGTGCCAGCTCACCACTCGGCGGGGAGCTGTTTTTT. Amino acids: CASSPLGGELFF.

This rearrangement joins TRBV9 to TRBJ2-5, with 8 positions matching TRBD1. The J call may be wrong; the DNA end is better matched by TRBJ2-7. From germline, CDR1 is SGDLS and CDR2 YYNGEE. The CDR3 contains 15 residues. The CDR3 nucleotides read TGTGCCAGCAGCGTTGCAGGGGGCGCATCCTACGAGCAGTACTTC. It translates to CASSVAGGASYEQYF.

This sequence joins TRBV9 and TRBJ2-7; 11 nucleotides match TRBD2. Looked up from germline, CDR1 is SGDLS and CDR2 is YYNGEE. Trimming at V came to 4 bases and at J to 5 bases, leaving 11 bases not matched to a gene. The CDR3 is 16 residues long. Here the CDR3 reads CASSTGLAGVRNEQYF. Here the CDR3 DNA reads TGTGCCAGCAGCACCGGACTAGCGGGCGTTCGCAACGAGCAGTACTTC.

V and J are TRBV19 and TRBJ1-1; D possibly corresponds to TRBD1 (5 bases). The CDR3 covers 14 residues. The ends were cut back, 6 bases at V and 1 base at J, with 12 bases in the middle. Germline assignment: CDR1 LNHDA and CDR2 SQIVND (reference sequence). The CDR3 DNA sequence: TGTGCCAGTAGATCTCAGGGTAAGAACACTGAAGCTTTCTTT. As protein: CASRSQGKNTEAFF. Looking up the rest from reference TRBV19 and TRBJ1-1 gives the full variable domain: DGGITQSPKYLFRKEGQNVTLSCEQNLNHDAMYWYRQDPGQGLRLIYYSQIVNDFQKGDIAEGYSVSREKKESFPLTVTSAQKNPTAFYLCASRSQGKNTEAFFGQGTRLTVV.

This clone appeared a few times. The V gene is TRBV6-5, the J gene TRBJ2-1; 11 positions match TRBD2. The CDR3 has 14 residues. The germline gives CDR1 MNHEY, CDR2 SVGAGI. Trimming took 6 bases from V and 8 from J; bases not matched to a gene: 6. The CDR3 nucleotides are TGTGCCAGCAGATCTAGCGGGAGGCGGCATGAGCAGTTCTTC. Amino acids: CASRSSGRRHEQFF.

The rearrangement links TRBV19 to TRBJ1-2; D not certain. From germline, CDR1 is LNHDA and CDR2 SQIVND (reference sequence). This CDR3 contains 13 residues. Trimming took off 6 bases at V and 8 bases at J, with 16 bases between the two ends. The CDR3 DNA sequence: TGTGCCAGTAGACCAACCGGGGATCGCGGCTACACCTTC. It translates to CASRPTGDRGYTF.

This clone has only one observation. V gene TRBV5-6 combines with J gene TRBJ2-1; D remains ambiguous. The CDR3 has 12 amino acids. Per the germline V gene, CDR1 is SGHDT and CDR2 is YYEEEE. V was shortened by 3 bases and J by 10 bases, with 11 bases between the two germline ends. Here the CDR3 DNA reads TGTGCCAGCAGCTCGTTGGAGAGAGAGCAGTTCTTC. It is translated as CASSSLEREQFF.

V and J are TRBV27 and TRBJ1-1; 8 positions agree with TRBD1. V shed 5 bases and J 9 bases; nucleotides not matched to a gene: 11. Germline V gives CDR1 MNHEY, CDR2 SMNVEV (reference sequence). The CDR3 runs 14 residues. Here the CDR3 reads CASSDYLGQGQAFF. CDR3 in DNA: TGTGCCAGCAGTGACTACCTCGGACAGGGACAAGCTTTCTTT.